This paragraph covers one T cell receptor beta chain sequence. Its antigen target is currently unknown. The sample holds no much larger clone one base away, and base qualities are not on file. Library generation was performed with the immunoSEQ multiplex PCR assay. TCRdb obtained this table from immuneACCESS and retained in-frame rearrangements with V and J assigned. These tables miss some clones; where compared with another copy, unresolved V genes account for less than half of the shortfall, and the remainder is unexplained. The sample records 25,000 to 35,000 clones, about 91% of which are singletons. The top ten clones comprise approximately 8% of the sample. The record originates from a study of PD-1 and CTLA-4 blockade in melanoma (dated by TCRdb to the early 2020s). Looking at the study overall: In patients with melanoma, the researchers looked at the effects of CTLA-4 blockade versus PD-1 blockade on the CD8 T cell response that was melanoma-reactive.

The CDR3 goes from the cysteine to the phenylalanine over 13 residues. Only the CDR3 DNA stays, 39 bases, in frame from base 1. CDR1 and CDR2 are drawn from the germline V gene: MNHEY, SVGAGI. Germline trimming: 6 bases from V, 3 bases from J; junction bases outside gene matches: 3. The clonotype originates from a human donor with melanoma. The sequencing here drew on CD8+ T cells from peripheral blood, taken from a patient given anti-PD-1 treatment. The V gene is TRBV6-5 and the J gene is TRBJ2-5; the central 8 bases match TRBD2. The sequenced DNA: TGTGCCAGCAGGTCACTAGCGGAAGAGACCCAGTACTTC. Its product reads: CASRSLAEETQYF.